This T cell receptor (beta chain) originates from a study of beta chain features in type 1 diabetes. Trimming cost V 1 base and J 0 bases, with 4 bases left between them. This CDR3 comprises 13 residues. Germline-derived CDR1 and CDR2 are GTSNPN and SVGIG (reference sequence). Comments on this clone: As yet, its antigen is unknown. Other nucleotide sequences from this sample produce the same CDR3.

The study, taken as a whole, reports: Comparison showed that naive, central memory and Treg TCRB repertoires appeared more similar among patients than among healthy donors.

Reverse transcription of all isolated RNA meant that expressed TCRB transcripts were sequenced. There were 3.5 million or so reads on average in the naive, central memory and regulatory T cell samples. Some clones are missing from TCRdb's copy, which holds only in-frame ones; the method was immunoSEQ multiplex PCR. The table records under 300,000 clones, about 25% of them present only once. The chain links TRBV30 to TRBJ2-1; D unclear. Sequenced sample: central memory CD4+ T cells from blood. The clonotype originates from a young man in good health. The CDR3 bases are TGTGCCTGGAGTGGGGACTCCTACAATGAGCAGTTCTTC. Encoded protein: CAWSGDSYNEQFF.